The 5 T cell receptor beta chains below come from one sample, sequenced in a study of shared clonotypes between healthy human individuals. In the naive CD8 group, cells lacked CD45RO and were positively selected for CCR7, so terminally differentiated effector memory CD45RA+ cells were left out. Method: immunoSEQ multiplex PCR; TCRdb's copy keeps in-frame clones and lacks some. The sample holds around 2,000,000 clones, approximately 94% seen once. The sample was naive CD8+ T cells from PBMCs. The origin of the receptors is a man in his late teens or twenties in good health. Some clones in this sample may be carry-over from other donors' samples.

V and J are TRBV5-5 and TRBJ2-7; D uncertain. V dropped 4 bases and J dropped 0 bases, with 17 bases sitting between them. The CDR3 loop spans 16 amino acids. CDR1 is SGHKS and CDR2 is YYEKEE in the germline V gene (reference sequence). The DNA of the CDR3 is TGTGCCAGCAGCCCCGCGCCGACGCTAACCTCCTACGAGCAGTACTTC. It yields the protein CASSPAPTLTSYEQYF.

This rearrangement joins TRBV27 to TRBJ2-3, with a weak D call TRBD2 (5 bases). This CDR3 region has 14 residues. CDR1 MNHEY and CDR2 SMNVEV come from the germline V gene (reference sequence). V was clipped by 6 bases and J by 4 bases, with 14 bases between them. CDR3 in DNA: TGTGCCAGCAGGACCCTAGCCTTGGCAGATACGCAGTATTTT. Protein sequence: CASRTLALADTQYF.

About this clone itself: Other DNA sequences within the sample encode an identical CDR3. The chain has TRBV9 and TRBJ2-2; 9 bases are shared with TRBD2. The V segment lost 4 bases and the J segment 3 bases; nucleotides outside the gene matches: 7. This CDR3 is built from 16 residues. The V gene's germline CDR1 is SGDLS and CDR2 YYNGEE. The CDR3: CASSQGLAGYTGELFF. The CDR3 coding sequence is TGTGCCAGCAGCCAGGGTCTAGCGGGGTACACCGGGGAGCTGTTTTTT.

The CDR3 loop is CASSTPSGEQFF. As DNA, the CDR3 is TGTGCCAGCAGTACTCCTAGCGGCGAGCAGTTCTTC. The chain uses TRBV6-6 and TRBJ2-1, with TRBD2 matching over 7 bases. J lost 10 bases, V lost 5 bases, and 5 bases had no gene match. The CDR3 is made up of 12 amino acids. The germline V gene has CDR1 MNHNY and CDR2 SVGAGI (reference sequence).

The V and J genes are TRBV25-1 and TRBJ2-1; no firm D call. The CDR3 covers 10 residues. Trimming removed 6 bases from V and 10 bases from J, with 7 bases in between. Looked up from germline, CDR1 is MGHDK and CDR2 is SYGVNS. CDR3 residues: CASRAAEQFF. Written as DNA, the CDR3 is TGTGCCAGCAGGGCGGCCGAGCAGTTCTTC.